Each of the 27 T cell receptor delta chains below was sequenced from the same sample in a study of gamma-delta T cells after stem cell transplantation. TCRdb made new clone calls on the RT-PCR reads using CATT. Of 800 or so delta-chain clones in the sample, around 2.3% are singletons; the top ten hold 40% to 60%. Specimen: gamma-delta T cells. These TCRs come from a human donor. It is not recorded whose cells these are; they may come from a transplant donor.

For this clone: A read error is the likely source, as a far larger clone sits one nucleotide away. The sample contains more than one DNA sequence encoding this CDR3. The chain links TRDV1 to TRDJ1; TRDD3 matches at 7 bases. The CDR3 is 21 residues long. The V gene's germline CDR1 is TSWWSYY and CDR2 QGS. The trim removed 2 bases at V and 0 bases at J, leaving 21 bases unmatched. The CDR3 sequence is CALGEGLPRRLGDRYTDKLIF. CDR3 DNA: TGTGCTCTTGGGGAAGGACTACCCAGACGACTAGGGGATAGGTACACCGATAAACTCATCTTT.

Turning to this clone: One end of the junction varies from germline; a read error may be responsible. The CDR3 protein is CALGEPKLSFSYWGTTTDKLIF. The CDR3 DNA follows: TGTGCTCTTGGGGAACCTAAGCTTTCCTTCTCGTACTGGGGGACTACCACCGATAAACTCATCTTC. The chain links TRDV1 to TRDJ1; 9 bases fit TRDD3. There are 22 residues in the CDR3. In germline, CDR1 is TSWWSYY, CDR2 QGS.

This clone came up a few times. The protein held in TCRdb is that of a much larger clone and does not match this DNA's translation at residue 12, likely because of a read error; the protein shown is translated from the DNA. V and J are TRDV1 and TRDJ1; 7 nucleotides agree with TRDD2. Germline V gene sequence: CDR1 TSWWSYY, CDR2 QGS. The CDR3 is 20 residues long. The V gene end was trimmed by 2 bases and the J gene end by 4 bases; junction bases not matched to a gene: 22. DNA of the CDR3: TGTGCTCTTGGGGAATCGTGTTCCTACTTACTGAGGGATCCCTGCGATAAACTCATCTTT. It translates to CALGESCSYLLRDPCDKLIF.

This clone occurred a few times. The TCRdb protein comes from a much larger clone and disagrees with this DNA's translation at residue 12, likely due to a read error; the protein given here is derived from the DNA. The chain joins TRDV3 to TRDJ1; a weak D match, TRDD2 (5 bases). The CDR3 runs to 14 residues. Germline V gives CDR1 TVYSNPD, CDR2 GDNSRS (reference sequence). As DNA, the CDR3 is TGTGCCTTCCCCTACGGCGGCTACACCGATAAACCCATCTTT. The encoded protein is CAFPYGGYTDKPIF.

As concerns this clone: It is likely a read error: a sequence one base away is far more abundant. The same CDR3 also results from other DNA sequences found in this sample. CDR3 in DNA: TGTGCTCTTGGGGAACAGACCGAGGGGTACGCGCGAGCAGCACAACTCTTCTTT. This translates into CALGEQTEGYARAAQLFF. V gene TRDV1 combines with J gene TRDJ2; the D is unclear. Germline V CDR1 and CDR2: TSWWSYY, QGS. Trimming took 1 base from V and 6 from J, leaving 21 bases between them. This CDR3 has 18 amino acids.

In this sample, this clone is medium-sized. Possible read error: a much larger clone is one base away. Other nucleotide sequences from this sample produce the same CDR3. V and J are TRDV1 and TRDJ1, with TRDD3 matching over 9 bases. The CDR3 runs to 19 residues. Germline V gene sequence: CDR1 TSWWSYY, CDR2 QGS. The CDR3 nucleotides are TGCGCTCTTCAGTCCACAACAACTACTGGGGGGATACCCACCGATAAACTCACCTTT. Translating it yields CALQSTTTTGGIPTDKLTF.

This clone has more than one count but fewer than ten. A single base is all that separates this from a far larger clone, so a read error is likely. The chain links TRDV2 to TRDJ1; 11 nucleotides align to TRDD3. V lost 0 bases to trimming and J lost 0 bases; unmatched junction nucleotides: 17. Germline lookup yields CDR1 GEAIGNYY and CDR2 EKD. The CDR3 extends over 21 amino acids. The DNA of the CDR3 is TGTGCCTGTGACACCGTAATTGGGGGATACGCGAAAAGCCCGCACACCGATAAACTCATCTTT. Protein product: CACDTVIGGYAKSPHTDKLIF.

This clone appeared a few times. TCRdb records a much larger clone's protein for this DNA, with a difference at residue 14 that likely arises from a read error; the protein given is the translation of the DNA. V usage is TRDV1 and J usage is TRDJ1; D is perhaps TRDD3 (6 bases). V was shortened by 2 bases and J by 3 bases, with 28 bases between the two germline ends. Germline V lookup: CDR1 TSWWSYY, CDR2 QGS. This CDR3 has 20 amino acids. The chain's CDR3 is CALGEKGDSLLDWTADKLIF. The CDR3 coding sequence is TGTGCTCTTGGGGAAAAAGGGGATTCCCTGCTTGACTGGACGGCCGATAAACTCATCTTT.

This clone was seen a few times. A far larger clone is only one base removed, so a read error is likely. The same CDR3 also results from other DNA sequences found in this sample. The CDR3 is CALGELAAFLRELGLGQRYTDKLIF. DNA for the CDR3: TGTGCTCTTGGGGAACTAGCGGCCTTCCTACGGGAGCTAGGGCTGGGGCAAAGATACACCGATAAACTCATCTTT. The chain joins TRDV1 to TRDJ1, with 9 positions matching TRDD2. The V gene's germline CDR1 is TSWWSYY and CDR2 QGS. Trimming at V came to 0 bases and at J to 0 bases, leaving 29 bases not matched to a gene. This CDR3 contains 25 residues.

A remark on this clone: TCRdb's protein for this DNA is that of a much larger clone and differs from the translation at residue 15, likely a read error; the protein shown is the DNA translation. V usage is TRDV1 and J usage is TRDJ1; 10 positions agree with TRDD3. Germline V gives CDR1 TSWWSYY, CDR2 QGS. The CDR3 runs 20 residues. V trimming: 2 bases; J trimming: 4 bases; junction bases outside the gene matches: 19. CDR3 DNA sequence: TGTGCTCTTGGGGAATCGTGTTCCTACTTACTGGGGGATCCCCGCGATAAACTCATCTTT. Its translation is CALGESCSYLLGDPRDKLIF.

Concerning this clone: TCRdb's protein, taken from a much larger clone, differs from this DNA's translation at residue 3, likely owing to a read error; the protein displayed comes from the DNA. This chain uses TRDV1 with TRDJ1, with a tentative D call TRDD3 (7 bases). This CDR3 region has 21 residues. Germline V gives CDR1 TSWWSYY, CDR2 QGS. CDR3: CAPGELVPKRGDRSFPDKLIF. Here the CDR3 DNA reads TGTGCTCCTGGGGAATTAGTACCTAAACGAGGGGATAGGTCCTTCCCCGATAAACTCATCTTT.

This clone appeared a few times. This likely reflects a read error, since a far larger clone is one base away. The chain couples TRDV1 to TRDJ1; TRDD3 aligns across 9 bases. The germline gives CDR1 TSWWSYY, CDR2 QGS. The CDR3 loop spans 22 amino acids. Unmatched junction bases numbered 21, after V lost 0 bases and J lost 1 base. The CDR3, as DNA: TGTGCTCTTGGGGAACTTAAGCTTACCTTCTCGTACTGGGGGACTACCACCGATAAACTCATCTTT. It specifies CALGELKLTFSYWGTTTDKLIF.

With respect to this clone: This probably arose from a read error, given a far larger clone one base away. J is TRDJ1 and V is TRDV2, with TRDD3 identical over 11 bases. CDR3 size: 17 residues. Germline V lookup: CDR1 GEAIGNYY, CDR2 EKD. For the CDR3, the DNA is TGTGCCCGTGACACCCCTGGGGGATACCCTAACACCGATAAACTCATCTTT. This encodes CARDTPGGYPNTDKLIF.

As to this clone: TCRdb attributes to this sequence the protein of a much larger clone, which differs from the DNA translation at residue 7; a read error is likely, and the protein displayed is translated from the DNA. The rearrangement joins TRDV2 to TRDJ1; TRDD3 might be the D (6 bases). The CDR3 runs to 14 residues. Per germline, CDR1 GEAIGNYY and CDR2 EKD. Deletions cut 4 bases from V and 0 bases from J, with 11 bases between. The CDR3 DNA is TGTGCCTGTGATGGGGGGACCCACACCGATAAACTCATCTTT. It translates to CACDGGTHTDKLIF.

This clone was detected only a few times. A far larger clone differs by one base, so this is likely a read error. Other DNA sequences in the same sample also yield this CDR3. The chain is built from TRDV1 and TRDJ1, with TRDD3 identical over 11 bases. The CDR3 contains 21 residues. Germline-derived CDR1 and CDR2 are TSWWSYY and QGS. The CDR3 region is CALGEGLPRRLGDRYTDKLIF. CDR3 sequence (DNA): TGTGCTCTTGGGGAAGGACTACCCAGACGACTGGGGGATAGGTACACCGACAAACTCATCTTT.

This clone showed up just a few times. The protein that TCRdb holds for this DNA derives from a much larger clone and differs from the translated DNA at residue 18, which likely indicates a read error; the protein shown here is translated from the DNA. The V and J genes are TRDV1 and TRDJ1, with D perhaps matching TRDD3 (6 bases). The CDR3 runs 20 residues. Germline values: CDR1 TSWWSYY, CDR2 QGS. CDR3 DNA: TGTGCTCTTGGGGAAAAAGGGGATTCCCTGCTTGACTGGGCGGCCGATAAACCCATCTTT. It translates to CALGEKGDSLLDWAADKPIF.

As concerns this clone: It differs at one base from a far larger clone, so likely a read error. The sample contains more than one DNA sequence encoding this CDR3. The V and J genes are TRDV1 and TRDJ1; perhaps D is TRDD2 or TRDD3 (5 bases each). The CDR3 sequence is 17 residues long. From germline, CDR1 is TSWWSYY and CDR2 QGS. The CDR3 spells CALGERVPAYVTDKLIF. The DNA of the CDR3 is TGTGCTCTCGGGGAACGTGTACCTGCCTACGTGACCGATAAACTCATCTTT.

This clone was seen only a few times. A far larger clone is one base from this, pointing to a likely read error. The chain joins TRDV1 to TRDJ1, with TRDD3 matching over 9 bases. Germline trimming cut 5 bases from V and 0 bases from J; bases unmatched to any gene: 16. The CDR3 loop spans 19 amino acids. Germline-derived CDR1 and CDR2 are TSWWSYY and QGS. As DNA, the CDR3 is TGTGCTCTTGGGACCTCTACGCTTACTGGGGGACTGTACACCGATAAACTCATCTTT. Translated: CALGTSTLTGGLYTDKLIF.

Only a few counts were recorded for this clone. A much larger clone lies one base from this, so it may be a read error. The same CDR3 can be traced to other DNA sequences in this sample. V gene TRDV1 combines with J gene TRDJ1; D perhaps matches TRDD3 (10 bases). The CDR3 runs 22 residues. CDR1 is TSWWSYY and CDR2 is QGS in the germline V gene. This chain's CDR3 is CALGDPSYGRWGDTGDSDKLIF. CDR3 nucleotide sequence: TGTGCTCTTGGGGACCCTTCCTACGGACGTTGGGGGGATACGGGGGATTCCGACAAACTCATCTTT.

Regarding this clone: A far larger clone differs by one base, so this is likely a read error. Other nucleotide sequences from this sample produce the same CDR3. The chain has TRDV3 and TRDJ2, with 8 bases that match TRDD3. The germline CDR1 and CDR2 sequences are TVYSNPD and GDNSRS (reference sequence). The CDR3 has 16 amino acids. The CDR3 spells CAFSRWDTGLTAQLFF. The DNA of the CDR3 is TGTGCCTTTAGTAGGTGGGATACGGGCTTGACAGCACAACTCTTCTTC.

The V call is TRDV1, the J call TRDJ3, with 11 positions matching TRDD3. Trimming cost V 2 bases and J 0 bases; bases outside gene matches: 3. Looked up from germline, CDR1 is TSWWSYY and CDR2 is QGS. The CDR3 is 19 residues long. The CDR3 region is CALGEGWGIRSWDTRQMFF. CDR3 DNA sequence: TGTGCTCTTGGGGAAGGTTGGGGGATACGCTCCTGGGACACCCGACAGATGTTTTTC.

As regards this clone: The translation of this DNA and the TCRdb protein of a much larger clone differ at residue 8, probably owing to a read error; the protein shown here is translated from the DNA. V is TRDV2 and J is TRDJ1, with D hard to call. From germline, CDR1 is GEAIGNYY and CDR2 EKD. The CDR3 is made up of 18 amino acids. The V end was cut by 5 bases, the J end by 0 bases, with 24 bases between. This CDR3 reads CACAPVLRGPKYTDKLIF. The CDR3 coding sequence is TGTGCCTGTGCTCCTGTACTGAGGGGTCCCAAGTACACCGATAAACTCATCTTT.

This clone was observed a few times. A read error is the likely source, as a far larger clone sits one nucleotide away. In DNA form, the CDR3 reads TGTGCTCTTGGGGAAGGTTGGGGGATACGCTCCCGACCCAGCTCCTTGGACACCCGACAGATGTTTTTC. As protein: CALGEGWGIRSRPSSLDTRQMFF. The chain joins TRDV1 to TRDJ3; 11 nucleotides line up with TRDD3. CDR3 length: 23 residues. Germline CDR1 reads TSWWSYY; CDR2 reads QGS.

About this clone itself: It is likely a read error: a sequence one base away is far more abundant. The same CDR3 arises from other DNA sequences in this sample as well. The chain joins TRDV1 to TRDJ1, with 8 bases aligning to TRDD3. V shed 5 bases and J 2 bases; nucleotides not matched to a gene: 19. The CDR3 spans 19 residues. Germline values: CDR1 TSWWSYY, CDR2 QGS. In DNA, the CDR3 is TGTGCTCTTGGGAACTCAGTCGGCGGTCGCGACTGGGGGACCGATAAACTCATCTTT. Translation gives CALGNSVGGRDWGTDKLIF.

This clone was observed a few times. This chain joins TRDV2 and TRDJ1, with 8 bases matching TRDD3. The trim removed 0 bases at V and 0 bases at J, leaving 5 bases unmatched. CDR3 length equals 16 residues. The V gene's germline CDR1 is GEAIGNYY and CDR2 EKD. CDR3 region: CACDTPGGPHTDKLIF. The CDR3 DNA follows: TGTGCCTGTGACACCCCTGGGGGACCCCACACCGATAAACTCATCTTT.

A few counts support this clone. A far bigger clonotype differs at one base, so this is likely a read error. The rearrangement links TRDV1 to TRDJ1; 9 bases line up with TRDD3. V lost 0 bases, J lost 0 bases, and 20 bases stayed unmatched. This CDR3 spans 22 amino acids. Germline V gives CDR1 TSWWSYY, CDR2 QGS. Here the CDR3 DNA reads TGTGCTCTTGGGGAACTTAGACCCCAGTCGGTACTGGGGGACCTGCACACCGATAAACTCATCTTT. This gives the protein CALGELRPQSVLGDLHTDKLIF.

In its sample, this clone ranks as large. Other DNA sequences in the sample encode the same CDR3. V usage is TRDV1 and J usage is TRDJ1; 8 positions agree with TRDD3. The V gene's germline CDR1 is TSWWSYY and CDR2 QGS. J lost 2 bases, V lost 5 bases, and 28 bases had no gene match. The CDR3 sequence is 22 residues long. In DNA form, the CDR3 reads TGTGCTCTTGGGACCAAGTCTCCAGGGTTACCCCAGTACTGGGGGGCTACCGATAAACTCATCTTT. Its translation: CALGTKSPGLPQYWGATDKLIF.